The 10 T cell receptor beta chains given below trace back to one sample, sequenced in a study of cytomegalovirus exposure and HLA in healthy donors. PCR primers comprised 60 Vbeta and 13 Jbeta primers. Clones were read by immunoSEQ multiplex PCR, and TCRdb kept only the in-frame ones, dropping some. The sample includes approximately 160,000 clones, 68% of them seen just once. The material sequenced was PBMCs. The source of these receptors is a woman aged 18-29 years in good health and CMV-seropositive.

The rearrangement joins TRBV30 to TRBJ2-1, with TRBD1 matching 9 bases. V dropped 5 bases and J dropped 5; count of bases not matched to a gene: 1. The CDR3 runs to 12 residues. Germline-derived CDR1 and CDR2 are GTSNPN and SVGIG (reference sequence). The CDR3 DNA follows: TGTGCCTGGGACAGGGGGAACAATGAGCAGTTCTTC. It codes for CAWDRGNNEQFF. Using reference TRBV30 and TRBJ2-1 for the parts outside the CDR3, the full variable domain is SQTIHQWPATLVQPVGSPLSLECTVEGTSNPNLYWYRQAAGRGLQLLFYSVGIGQISSEVPQNLSASRPQDRQFILSSKKLLLSDSGFYLCAWDRGNNEQFFGPGTRLTVL.

The V and J genes are TRBV18 and TRBJ1-1; D may be TRBD1 (5 bases). From germline, CDR1 is KGHSH and CDR2 LQKENI. Trimming stripped 6 bases from V and 4 bases from J, with 21 bases between. This CDR3 region has 16 residues. The CDR3 spells CASSPTGGYGGTEAFF. CDR3 sequence (DNA): TGTGCCAGCTCCCCGACCGGGGGATACGGGGGCACTGAAGCTTTCTTT.

The CDR3: CASSLFRSEADTQYF. CDR3 nucleotides: TGTGCCAGCAGCTTATTTCGGAGTGAGGCAGATACGCAGTATTTT. This chain links TRBV7-2 with TRBJ2-3; D remains unclear. Germline loops: CDR1 SGHTA, CDR2 FQGNSA. CDR3 size: 15 residues. Trimming took 2 bases from V and 4 from J, leaving 13 bases between them.

V gene TRBV11-2 combines with J gene TRBJ2-1, with D possibly being TRBD1 (6 bases). CDR3 length equals 15 residues. Germline CDR1 and CDR2: SGHAT and FQNNGV. V was pared by 4 bases and J by 2 bases, with 12 bases between. CDR3 DNA: TGTGCCAGCAGCTCCGGGACATTGGCCTACAATGAGCAGTTCTTC. It translates to CASSSGTLAYNEQFF.

The V call is TRBV6-1, the J call TRBJ1-5, with TRBD1 matching over 8 bases. The CDR3 has 15 amino acids. In germline, CDR1 is MNHNS, CDR2 SASEGT. Unmatched junction bases numbered 7, after V lost 7 bases and J lost 2 bases. The CDR3, as DNA: TGTGCCAGCACTGTCGACAGGGGAGGCAATCAGCCCCAGCATTTT. Protein sequence: CASTVDRGGNQPQHF.

This chain joins TRBV13 and TRBJ2-7; TRBD2 agrees at 8 bases. The CDR3 consists of 15 residues. From germline, CDR1 is PRHDT and CDR2 FYEKMQ (reference sequence). The V gene end was trimmed by 5 bases and the J gene end by 0 bases; junction bases not matched to a gene: 6. The CDR3 DNA sequence: TGTGCCAGCAGCCACGTAGCGGGGAGCTCCTACGAGCAGTACTTC. This gives the protein CASSHVAGSSYEQYF.

The gene calls are TRBV14 and TRBJ2-1; the match to TRBD2 covers 7 bases. Germline CDR1 SGHDN, CDR2 FVKESK. This CDR3 has 12 amino acids. The V segment lost 3 bases and the J segment 8 bases; nucleotides outside the gene matches: 1. The CDR3 DNA reads TGTGCCAGCAGCCACCGGGGGGATGAGCAGTTCTTC. Its protein is CASSHRGDEQFF.

The J gene is TRBJ1-5, the V gene TRBV19; D not resolved. The CDR3 loop spans 13 amino acids. With 4 bases removed from V and 5 bases from J, the gap between germline ends came to 9 bases. Germline CDR1 LNHDA, CDR2 SQIVND (reference sequence). In nucleotides, the CDR3 is TGTGCCAGTAGTACCACGATAGATCAGCCCCAGCATTTT. It encodes CASSTTIDQPQHF. The whole variable domain, filled in from reference TRBV19 and TRBJ1-5, reads DGGITQSPKYLFRKEGQNVTLSCEQNLNHDAMYWYRQDPGQGLRLIYYSQIVNDFQKGDIAEGYSVSREKKESFPLTVTSAQKNPTAFYLCASSTTIDQPQHFGDGTRLSIL.

This clone was detected only once. This chain joins TRBV28 and TRBJ1-1; the D gene is possibly TRBD1 (5 bases). CDR3 size: 12 residues. Trimming removed 4 bases at V and 5 bases at J, with 8 bases between. Germline lookup yields CDR1 MDHEN and CDR2 SYDVKM. The CDR3 region has the DNA TGTGCCAGCAGTTCTGACAGAACTGAAGCTTTCTTT. Protein product: CASSSDRTEAFF.

This clone was seen only a few times. The chain has TRBV10-3 and TRBJ2-1; possible D gene TRBD2, 6 bases. Germline values: CDR1 ENHRY, CDR2 SYGVKD. There are 12 residues in the CDR3. With 5 bases removed from V and 9 bases from J, the gap between germline ends came to 11 bases. The CDR3 loop is CAISSEGGEQFF. The CDR3 bases are TGTGCCATCAGTTCCGAGGGAGGTGAGCAGTTCTTC.